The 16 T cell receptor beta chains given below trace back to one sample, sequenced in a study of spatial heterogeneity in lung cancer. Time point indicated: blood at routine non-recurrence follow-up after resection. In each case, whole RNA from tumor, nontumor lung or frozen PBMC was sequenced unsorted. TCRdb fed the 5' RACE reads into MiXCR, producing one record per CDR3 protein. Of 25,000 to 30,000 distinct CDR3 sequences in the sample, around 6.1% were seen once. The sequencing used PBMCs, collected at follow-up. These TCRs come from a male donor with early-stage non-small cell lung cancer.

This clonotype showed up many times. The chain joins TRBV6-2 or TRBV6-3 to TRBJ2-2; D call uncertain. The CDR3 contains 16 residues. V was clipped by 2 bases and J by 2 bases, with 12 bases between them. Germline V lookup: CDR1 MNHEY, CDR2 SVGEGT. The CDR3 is CASSYVPPGNTGELFF. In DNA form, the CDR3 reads TGTGCCAGCAGTTACGTCCCCCCAGGCAACACCGGGGAGCTGTTTTTT.

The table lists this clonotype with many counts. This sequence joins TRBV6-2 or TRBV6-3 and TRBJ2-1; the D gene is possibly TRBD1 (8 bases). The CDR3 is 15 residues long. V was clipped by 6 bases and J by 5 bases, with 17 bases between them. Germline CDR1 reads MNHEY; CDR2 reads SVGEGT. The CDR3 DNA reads TGTGCCAGCAGCGAACAGGGGGGGACTCACAATGAGCAGTTCTTC. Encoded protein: CASSEQGGTHNEQFF.

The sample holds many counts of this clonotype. The CDR3 coding sequence is TGTGCCAGCAGCCAGGTACCGGGGCCCCAGTACTTC. It codes for CASSQVPGPQYF. The chain employs TRBV14 and TRBJ2-5, with D possibly called TRBD1 or TRBD2 (5 bases each). Trimming removed 3 bases at V and 9 bases at J, with 11 bases between. This CDR3 contains 12 residues. Germline values: CDR1 SGHDN, CDR2 FVKESK.

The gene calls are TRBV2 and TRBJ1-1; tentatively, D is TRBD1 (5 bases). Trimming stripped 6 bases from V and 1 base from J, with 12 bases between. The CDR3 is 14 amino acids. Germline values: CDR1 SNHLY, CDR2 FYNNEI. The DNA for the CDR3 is TGTGCCAGCAGGGGACTGAACCGGAACACTGAAGCTTTCTTT. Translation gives CASRGLNRNTEAFF.

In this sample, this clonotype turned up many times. This chain's CDR3 is CASSSYEQYV. For the CDR3, the DNA is TGTGCCAGCAGTTCATACGAGCAGTACGTC. The chain recombines TRBV27 with TRBJ2-7; D remains ambiguous. Per the germline V gene, CDR1 is MNHEY and CDR2 is SMNVEV (reference sequence). With 4 bases removed from V and 4 bases from J, the gap between germline ends came to 2 bases. The CDR3 contains 10 residues.

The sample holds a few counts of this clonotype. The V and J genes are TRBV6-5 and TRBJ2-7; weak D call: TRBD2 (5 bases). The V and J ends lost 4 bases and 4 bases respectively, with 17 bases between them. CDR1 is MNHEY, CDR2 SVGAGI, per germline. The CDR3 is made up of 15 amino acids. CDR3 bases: TGTGCCAGCAGTTCGGCCCGTACTAGAACTTACGAGCAGTACTTC. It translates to CASSSARTRTYEQYF.

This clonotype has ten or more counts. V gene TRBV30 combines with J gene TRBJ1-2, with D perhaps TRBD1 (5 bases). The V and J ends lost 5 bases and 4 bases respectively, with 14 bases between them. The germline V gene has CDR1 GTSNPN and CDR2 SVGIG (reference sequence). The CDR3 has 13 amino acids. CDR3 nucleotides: TGTGCCTGGTCTTCCAGGGCTGGCTATGGCTACACCTTC. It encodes CAWSSRAGYGYTF.

Written as DNA, the CDR3 is TGTGCCAGCAGGGTTACTTGGGCCGAAGAGACCCAGTACTTC. Amino acid sequence: CASRVTWAEETQYF. The chain is built from TRBV6-5 and TRBJ2-5, with D uncertain. CDR1 is MNHEY and CDR2 is SVGAGI in the germline V gene. V was shortened by 6 bases and J by 3 bases, with 14 bases between the two germline ends. This CDR3 region has 14 residues.

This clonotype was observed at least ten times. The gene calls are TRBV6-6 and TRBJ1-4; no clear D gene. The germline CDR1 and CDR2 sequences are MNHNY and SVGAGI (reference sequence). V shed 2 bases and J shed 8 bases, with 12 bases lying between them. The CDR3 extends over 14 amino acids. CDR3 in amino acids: CASSYDGRGEKLFF. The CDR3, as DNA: TGTGCCAGCAGTTACGATGGCAGAGGGGAAAAACTGTTTTTT.

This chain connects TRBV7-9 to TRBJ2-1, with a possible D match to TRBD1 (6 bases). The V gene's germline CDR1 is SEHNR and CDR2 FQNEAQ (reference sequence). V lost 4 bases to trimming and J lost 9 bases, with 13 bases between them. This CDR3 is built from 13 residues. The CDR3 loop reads CASSWDLGGEQFF. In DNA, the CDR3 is TGTGCCAGCAGCTGGGACCTAGGGGGTGAGCAGTTCTTC.

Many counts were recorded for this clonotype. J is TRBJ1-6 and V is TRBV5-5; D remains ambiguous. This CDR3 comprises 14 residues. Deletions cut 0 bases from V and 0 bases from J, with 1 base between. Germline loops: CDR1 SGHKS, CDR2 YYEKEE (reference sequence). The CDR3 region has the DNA TGTGCCAGCAGCTTGGGCTCCTATAATTCACCCCTCCACTTT. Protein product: CASSLGSYNSPLHF.

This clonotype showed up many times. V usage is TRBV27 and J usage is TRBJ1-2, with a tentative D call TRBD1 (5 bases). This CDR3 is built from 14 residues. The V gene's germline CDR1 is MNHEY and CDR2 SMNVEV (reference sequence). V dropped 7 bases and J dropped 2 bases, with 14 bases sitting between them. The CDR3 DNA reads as TGTGCCAGCACCCCATCCCGGGACAACTATGGCTACACCTTC. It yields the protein CASTPSRDNYGYTF.

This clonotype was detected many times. CDR3 in DNA: TGTGCCAGTAGTATGCCTAGCGGGAGCCCTAGAAATGAGCAGTTCTTC. Its translation is CASSMPSGSPRNEQFF. The chain recombines TRBV19 with TRBJ2-1, with 10 positions matching TRBD2. Germline CDR1 and CDR2: LNHDA and SQIVND (reference sequence). There are 16 residues in the CDR3. Trimming took 3 bases from V and 7 from J; bases not matched to a gene: 9.

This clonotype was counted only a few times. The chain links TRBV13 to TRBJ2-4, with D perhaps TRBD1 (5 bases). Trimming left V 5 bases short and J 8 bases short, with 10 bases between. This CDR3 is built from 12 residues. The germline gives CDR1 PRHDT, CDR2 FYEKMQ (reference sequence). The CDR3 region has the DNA TGTGCCAGCAGCCAGGGAACCGACATTCAGTACTTC. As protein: CASSQGTDIQYF.

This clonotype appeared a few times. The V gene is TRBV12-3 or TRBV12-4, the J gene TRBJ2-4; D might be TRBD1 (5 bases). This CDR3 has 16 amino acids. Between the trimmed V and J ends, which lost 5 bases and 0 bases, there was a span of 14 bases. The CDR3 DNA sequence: TGTGCCAGCAGTCCTCAGGGTACCCTAGCCAAAAACATTCAGTACTTC. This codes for CASSPQGTLAKNIQYF.

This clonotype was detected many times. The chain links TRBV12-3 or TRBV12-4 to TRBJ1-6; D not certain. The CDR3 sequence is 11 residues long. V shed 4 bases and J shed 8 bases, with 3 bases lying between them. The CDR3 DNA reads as TGTGCCAGCAGTTCAGATTCACCCCTCCACTTT. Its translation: CASSSDSPLHF.